This TCR beta chain was identified during a study of blood T cells in healthy people across ages. With a J-beta primer mix and a sample-barcoded 5' primer, a second PCR ran roughly 6 to 11 cycles. TCRdb recomputed calls from the 5' RACE reads with MiXCR, one row per CDR3 protein. The sample holds 540,000 or so distinct CDR3 sequences, 40% to 55% seen once. V gave up 3 bases and J gave up 3 bases; unmatched junction bases: 8. The CDR3 has 16 amino acids. Germline lookup yields CDR1 MDHEN and CDR2 SYDVKM. Study findings and constraints: Older individuals had lower TCR beta diversity per million T cells (the decline was roughly linear). The unknown donor CMV status may have confounded expanded clonotype changes.

Comments on this clonotype: Its antigen is not known.

Material: blood. This TCR was recovered from a man older than 75 in good health. The rearrangement links TRBV28 to TRBJ2-3, with 8 bases aligning to TRBD2. In DNA form, the CDR3 reads TGTGCCAGCAGTTTTCATGGAGCGGGGGCTACAGATACGCAGTATTTT. It specifies CASSFHGAGATDTQYF.